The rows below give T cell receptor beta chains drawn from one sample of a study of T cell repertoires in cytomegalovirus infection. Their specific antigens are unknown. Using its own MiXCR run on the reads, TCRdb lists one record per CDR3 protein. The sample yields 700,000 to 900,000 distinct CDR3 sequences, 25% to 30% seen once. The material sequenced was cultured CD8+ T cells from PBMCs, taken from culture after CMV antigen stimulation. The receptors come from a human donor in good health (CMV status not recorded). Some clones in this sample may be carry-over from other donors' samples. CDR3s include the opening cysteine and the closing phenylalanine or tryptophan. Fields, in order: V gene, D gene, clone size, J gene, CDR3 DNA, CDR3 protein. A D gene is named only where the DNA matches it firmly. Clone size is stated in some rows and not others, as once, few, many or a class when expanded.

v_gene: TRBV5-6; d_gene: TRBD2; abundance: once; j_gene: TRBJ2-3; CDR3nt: TGTGCCAGCAGCCATAGTGGCGTTTGGACTAGCGGGGTAGCAGATACGCAGTATTTT; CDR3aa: CASSHSGVWTSGVADTQYF
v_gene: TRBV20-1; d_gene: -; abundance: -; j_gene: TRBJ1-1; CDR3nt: TGCAGTGCTAGAGCTGAAGCTTTCTTT; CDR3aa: CSARAEAFF
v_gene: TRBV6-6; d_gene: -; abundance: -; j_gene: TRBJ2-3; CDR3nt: TGTGCCACTCGGTTGGCAGATACGCAGTATTTT; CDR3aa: CATRLADTQYF
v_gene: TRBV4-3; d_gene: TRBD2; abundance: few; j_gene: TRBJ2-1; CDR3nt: TGCGCCAGCAGCCAAGAGCGGGGGGGCAATGAGCAGTTCTTC; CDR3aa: CASSQERGGNEQFF
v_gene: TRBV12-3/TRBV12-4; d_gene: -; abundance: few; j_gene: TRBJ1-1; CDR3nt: TGTGCCAGCACCCCTCGAGGAGGGTACACTGAAGCTTTCTTT; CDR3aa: CASTPRGGYTEAFF
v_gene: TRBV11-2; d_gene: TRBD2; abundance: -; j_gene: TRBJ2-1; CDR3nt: TGTGCCAGCAGCCCGGGACTAGCTTCCTACAATGAGCAGTTCTTC; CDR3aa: CASSPGLASYNEQFF
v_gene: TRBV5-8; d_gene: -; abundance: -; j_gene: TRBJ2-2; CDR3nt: TGTGCCAGCAGCTTGCCCCGGCTCGGGCTGAACACCGGGGAGCTGTTTTTT; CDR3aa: CASSLPRLGLNTGELFF
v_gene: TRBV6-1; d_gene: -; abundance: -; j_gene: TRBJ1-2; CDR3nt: TGTGCGAGCACCTTTGGGAACTACTATGGCTACACCTTC; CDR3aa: CASTFGNYYGYTF
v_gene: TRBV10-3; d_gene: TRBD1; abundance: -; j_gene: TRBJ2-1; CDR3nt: TGTGCCATCAGTGACCTAGGACAGGGGAGCAATGAGCAGTTCTTC; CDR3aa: CAISDLGQGSNEQFF
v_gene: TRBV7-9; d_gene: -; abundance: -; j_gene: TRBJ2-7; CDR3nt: TGTGCCAGCAGCTCCCCGCGGGGCGAGGGCCCCTTTTACGAGCAGTACTTC; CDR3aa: CASSSPRGEGPFYEQYF
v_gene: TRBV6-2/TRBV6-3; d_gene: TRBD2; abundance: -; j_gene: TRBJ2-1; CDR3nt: TGTGCCAGCAGTCCTAGCTTCCCGGGACTAGCCTACAATGAGCAGTTCTTC; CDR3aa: CASSPSFPGLAYNEQFF
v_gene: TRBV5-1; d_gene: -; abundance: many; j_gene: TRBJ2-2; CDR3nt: TGCGCCAGCAGCCGGGGGGCCGAAACCGGGGAGCTGTTTTTT; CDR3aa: CASSRGAETGELFF
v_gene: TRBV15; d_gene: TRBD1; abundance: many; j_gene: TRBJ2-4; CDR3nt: TGTGCCACCAGCAGCCCTATCCGGGACAGAGTAGCCAAAAACATTCAGTACTTC; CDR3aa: CATSSPIRDRVAKNIQYF
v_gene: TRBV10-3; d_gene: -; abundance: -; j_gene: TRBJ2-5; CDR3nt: TGTGCCACCCGGGAGTCGAGGCAAGAGACCCAGTACTTC; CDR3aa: CATRESRQETQYF
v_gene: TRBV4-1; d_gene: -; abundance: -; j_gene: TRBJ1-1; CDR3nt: TGCGCCAGCAGCCAAAGGAATCCTGCCGAAGCTTTCTTT; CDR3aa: CASSQRNPAEAFF
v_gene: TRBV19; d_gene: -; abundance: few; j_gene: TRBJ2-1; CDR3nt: TGTGCCAGTAGTATAGCACAGGGCTTCTACAATGAGCAGTTCTTC; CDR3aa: CASSIAQGFYNEQFF
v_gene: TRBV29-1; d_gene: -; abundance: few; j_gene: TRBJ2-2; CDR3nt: TGCAGCGCGACGGGTAACGCCGGGGAGCTGTTTTTT; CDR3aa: CSATGNAGELFF
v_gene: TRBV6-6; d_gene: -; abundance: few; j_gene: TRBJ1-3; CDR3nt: TGTGCCAGCAATACAGGGTCTGGAAACACCATATATTTT; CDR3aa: CASNTGSGNTIYF
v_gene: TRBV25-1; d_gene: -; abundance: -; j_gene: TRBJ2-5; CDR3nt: TGTGCCAGCAGTGAATACTACTCCGAAGAGACCCAGTACTTC; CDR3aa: CASSEYYSEETQYF
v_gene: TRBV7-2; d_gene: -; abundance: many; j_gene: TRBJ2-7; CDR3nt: TGTGCCAGCAGCCTTGGACTATCCGGCTACGAGCAGTACTTC; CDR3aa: CASSLGLSGYEQYF
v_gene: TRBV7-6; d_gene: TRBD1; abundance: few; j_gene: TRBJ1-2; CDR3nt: TGTGCCAGCACTACAGGGGGCGCAGGTGGCTACACCTTC; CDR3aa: CASTTGGAGGYTF
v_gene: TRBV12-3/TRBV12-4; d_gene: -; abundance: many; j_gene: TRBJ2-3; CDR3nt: TGTGCCAGCAGTTTGAGACAAAACACAGATACGCAGTATTTT; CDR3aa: CASSLRQNTDTQYF
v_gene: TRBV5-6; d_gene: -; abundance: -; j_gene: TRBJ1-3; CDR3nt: TGTGCCAGCAGCTTGGCCGGGGCAGCCTCTGGAAACACCATATATTTT; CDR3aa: CASSLAGAASGNTIYF
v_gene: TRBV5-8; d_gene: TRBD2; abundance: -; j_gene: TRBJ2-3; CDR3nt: TGTGCCGGAATAGCGGGGGGCCTCACAGATACGCAGTATTTT; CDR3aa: CAGIAGGLTDTQYF
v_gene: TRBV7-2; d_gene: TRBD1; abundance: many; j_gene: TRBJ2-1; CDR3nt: TGTGCCAGCAGCTTAGACTTCTCGACAGGGGTTGAGCAGTTCTTC; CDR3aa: CASSLDFSTGVEQFF
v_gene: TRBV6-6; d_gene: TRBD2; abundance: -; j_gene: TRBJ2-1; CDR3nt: TGTGCCAGCACCTTAGCGGGGCCAGGGTACAGTGAGCAGTTCTTC; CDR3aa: CASTLAGPGYSEQFF
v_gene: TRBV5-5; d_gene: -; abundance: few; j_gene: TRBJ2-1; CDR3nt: TGTGCCAGCAGCCCCTACCCCCCGGGTGTCTCCTACAATGAGCAGTTCTTC; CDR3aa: CASSPYPPGVSYNEQFF
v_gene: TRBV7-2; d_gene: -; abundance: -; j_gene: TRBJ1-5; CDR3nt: TGTGCCAGCAGCTTAGCCCGGACAGCTTATAGCAATCAGCCCCAGCATTTT; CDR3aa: CASSLARTAYSNQPQHF
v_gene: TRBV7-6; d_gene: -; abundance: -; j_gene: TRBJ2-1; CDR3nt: TGTGCCAGCAGCTTAGCGGGGCGTACGTACAATGAGCAGTTCTTC; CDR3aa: CASSLAGRTYNEQFF
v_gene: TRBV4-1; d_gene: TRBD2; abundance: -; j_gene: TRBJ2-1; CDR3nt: TGCGCCAGCAGCCCCCTAGCGGGGGGCCAATACAATGAGCAGTTCTTC; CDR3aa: CASSPLAGGQYNEQFF
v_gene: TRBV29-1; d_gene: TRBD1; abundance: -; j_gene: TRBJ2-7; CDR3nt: TGCAGCGTTGAGGGACAGTCCTACGAGCAGTACTTC; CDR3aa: CSVEGQSYEQYF
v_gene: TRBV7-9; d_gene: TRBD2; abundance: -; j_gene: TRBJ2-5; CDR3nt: TGTGCCAGCAGCCAGAGCGGGGTCCAAGAGACCCAGTACTTC; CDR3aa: CASSQSGVQETQYF
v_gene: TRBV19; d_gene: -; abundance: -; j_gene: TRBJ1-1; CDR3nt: TGTGCCAGTAGTATGGGGGAGAGTGGGGCCAGAGCTGAAGCTTTCTTT; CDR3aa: CASSMGESGARAEAFF
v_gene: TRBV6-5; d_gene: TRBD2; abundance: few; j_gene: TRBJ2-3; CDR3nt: TGTGCCAGCAGTTCAACCCAACTAGCGACAGATACGCAGTATTTT; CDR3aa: CASSSTQLATDTQYF
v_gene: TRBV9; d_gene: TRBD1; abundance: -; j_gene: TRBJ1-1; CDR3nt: TGTGCCAGCAGCGCGATAGACAGGGGTTACACTGAAGCTTTCTTT; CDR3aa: CASSAIDRGYTEAFF
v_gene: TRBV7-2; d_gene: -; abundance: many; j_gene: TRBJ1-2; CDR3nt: TGTGCCAGCAGCTTAGAGGGACTTTACCTCGAAGGCTACACCTTC; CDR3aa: CASSLEGLYLEGYTF
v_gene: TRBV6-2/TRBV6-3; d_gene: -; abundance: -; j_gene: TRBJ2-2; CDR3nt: TGTGCCAGCATATACTGGAACACCGGGGAGCTGTTTTTT; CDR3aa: CASIYWNTGELFF
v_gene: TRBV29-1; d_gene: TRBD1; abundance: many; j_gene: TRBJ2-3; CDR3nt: TGCAGCGTTGCTCGACAGGGGGATGTCTGGAGCACAGATACGCAGTATTTT; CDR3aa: CSVARQGDVWSTDTQYF
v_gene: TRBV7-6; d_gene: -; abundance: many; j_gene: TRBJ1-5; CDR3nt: TGTGCCAGCAGCTTAGCGCAGGGGACCAACCAGCCCCAGCATTTT; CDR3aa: CASSLAQGTNQPQHF
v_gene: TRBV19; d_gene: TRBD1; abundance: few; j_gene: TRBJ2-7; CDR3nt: TGTGCCAGTAGTATATCCCTTGACAGGGGTCCCCTTTACGAGCAGTACTTC; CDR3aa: CASSISLDRGPLYEQYF
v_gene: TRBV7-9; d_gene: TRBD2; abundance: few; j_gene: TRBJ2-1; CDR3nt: TGTGCCAGCAGCTCCATGGGACTAGCGGGGGGGCTCGATGAGCAGTTCTTC; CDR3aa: CASSSMGLAGGLDEQFF
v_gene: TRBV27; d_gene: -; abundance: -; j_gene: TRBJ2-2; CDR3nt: TGTGCCAGCGCCAGCGCAGGCAGAGGGGAGCTGTTTTTT; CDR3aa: CASASAGRGELFF
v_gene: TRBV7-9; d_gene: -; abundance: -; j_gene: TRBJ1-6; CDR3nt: TGTGCCAGCAGCCCCGGGCAGCGCCATAATTCACCCCTCCACTTT; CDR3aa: CASSPGQRHNSPLHF
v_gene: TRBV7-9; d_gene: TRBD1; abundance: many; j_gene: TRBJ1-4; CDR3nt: TGTGCCAGCAGGCCGGGACAGTCAACTAATGAAAAACTGTTTTTT; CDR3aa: CASRPGQSTNEKLFF
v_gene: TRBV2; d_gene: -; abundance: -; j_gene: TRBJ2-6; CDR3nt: TGTGCCAGCAGTGATTGGTGGCAGGGGGGCTCTGGGGCCAACGTCCTGACTTTC; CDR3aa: CASSDWWQGGSGANVLTF
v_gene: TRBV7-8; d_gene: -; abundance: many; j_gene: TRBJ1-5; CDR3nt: TGTGCCAGTAGTTCCGGACAGCCCCAGCATTTT; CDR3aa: CASSSGQPQHF